The rows below give T cell receptor beta chains drawn from one sample of a study of cytomegalovirus exposure and HLA in healthy donors. Only in-frame clones appear in the TCRdb table, and some are missing; sequencing was by immunoSEQ multiplex PCR. The sample's table shows 100,000 to 150,000 clones. The specimen was PBMCs. The receptors were sampled from a young man in good health and CMV-seronegative. The CDR3 runs from the conserved cysteine through the conserved F or W. The D gene is left open where the match is weak.

v_gene	d_gene	j_gene	CDR3nt	CDR3aa
TRBV19	TRBD1	TRBJ1-5	TGTGCCAGTAGTACCTTGACAGGGGCCGGCAATCAGCCCCAGCATTTT	CASSTLTGAGNQPQHF
TRBV7-6	NA	TRBJ2-2	TGTGCCAGCAGCTTTTTGGGACGCCAGCGGGACACCGGGGAGCTGTTTTTT	CASSFLGRQRDTGELFF
TRBV5-1	NA	TRBJ2-1	TGCGCCAGCAGCTTTTACAGGGACCGACTCTACAATGAGCAGTTCTTC	CASSFYRDRLYNEQFF
TRBV18	NA	TRBJ2-4	TGTGCCAGCTCACCCCGGGGGCAGGGGGTGAAAAACATTCAGTACTTC	CASSPRGQGVKNIQYF
TRBV10-3	TRBD2	TRBJ2-7	TGTGCCATCAGTACCGGGACTAGCGGGATCTACGAGCAGTACTTC	CAISTGTSGIYEQYF
TRBV28	NA	TRBJ2-7	TGTGCCAGCAGTTTCCCCCGCAAGCGACTTTACGAGCAGTACTTC	CASSFPRKRLYEQYF
TRBV5-5	TRBD1	TRBJ2-7	TGTGCCAGCAGTCCGGGACAGCTGATCTCCTACGAGCAGTACTTC	CASSPGQLISYEQYF
TRBV5-1	NA	TRBJ2-7	TGCGCCAGCAGCTCTCACGAGCAGTACTTC	CASSSHEQYF
TRBV30	NA	TRBJ2-7	TGTGCCTGGAGTGAAGGAGGGCCCGAGCAGTACTTC	CAWSEGGPEQYF
TRBV18	TRBD1	TRBJ2-7	TGTGCCAGCTCACCACCCGGCAGGGGGTATACCTACGAGCAGTACTTC	CASSPPGRGYTYEQYF
TRBV6-5	NA	TRBJ1-1	TGTGCCAGCAGTCGACAGACGAACACTGAAGCTTTCTTT	CASSRQTNTEAFF
TRBV29-1	NA	TRBJ2-1	TGCAGCGGCGGGACAGCTACTGGGGGTGAGCAGTTCTTC	CSGGTATGGEQFF
TRBV27	TRBD1	TRBJ1-1	TGTGCCAGCAGTTGGACAGGGGTGAACACTGAAGCTTTCTTT	CASSWTGVNTEAFF
TRBV7-9	NA	TRBJ1-2	TGTGCCAGCAGCCTAGGTGGGGGCGATGCCTATGGCTACACCTTC	CASSLGGGDAYGYTF
TRBV30	NA	TRBJ1-2	TGTGCCTGGAGTGTACTGTCTGGGCCGGCCTACACCTTC	CAWSVLSGPAYTF
TRBV18	NA	TRBJ1-1	TGTGCCAGCTCACCCGGGGAAGCGATGAACACTGAAGCTTTCTTT	CASSPGEAMNTEAFF
TRBV6-1	NA	TRBJ2-3	TGTGCCATCTCCAGGGACACAATCACAGATACGCAGTATTTT	CAISRDTITDTQYF
TRBV6-1	TRBD1	TRBJ1-2	TGTGCCAGCAGTGCCCAGAAGGGGGCGGGAGGAGGCTACACCTTC	CASSAQKGAGGGYTF
TRBV2	NA	TRBJ2-6	TGTGCCAGCAGTCACCCCGGCGGATCCTCTGGGGCCAACGTCCTGACTTTC	CASSHPGGSSGANVLTF
TRBV28	NA	TRBJ1-2	TGTGCCGGAAGAGGTCGCGCCCAACTGCGGTACACCTTC	CAGRGRAQLRYTF
TRBV19	TRBD2	TRBJ2-3	TGTGCCAGTAGAGCGGGGCCCACAGATACGCAGTATTTT	CASRAGPTDTQYF
TRBV7-9	TRBD1	TRBJ1-1	TGTGCCAGCAGCTTTCTGGACAGGCTGAACACTGAAGCTTTCTTT	CASSFLDRLNTEAFF
TRBV6-5	NA	TRBJ1-1	TGTGCCAGCAGCCCGGGAGGCGAGGGCACTGAAGCTTTCTTT	CASSPGGEGTEAFF
TRBV6-1	NA	TRBJ2-1	TGTGCCAGCATGGCTAGCATAAATGAGCAGTTCTTC	CASMASINEQFF
TRBV5-1	TRBD2	TRBJ2-1	TGCGCCAGCAGCTTGGCCGAGGGGACTAGCGGGGTAAGCTCCTACAATGAGCAGTTCTTC	CASSLAEGTSGVSSYNEQFF
TRBV9	TRBD1	TRBJ1-5	TGTGCCAGCAGCGTAGGGGGACAGGGGTTCAATCAGCCCCAGCATTTT	CASSVGGQGFNQPQHF
TRBV7-8	TRBD2	TRBJ2-7	TGTGCCAGCAGCTTAGTAGCGGGGCGGAACGAGCAGTACTTC	CASSLVAGRNEQYF
TRBV2	NA	TRBJ2-5	TGTGCCAGCAGTGGGGAGGAGACCCAGTACTTC	CASSGEETQYF
TRBV30	NA	TRBJ1-3	TGTGCCTGGTCCTATGCAGGGACTGGAAACACCATATATTTT	CAWSYAGTGNTIYF
TRBV6-1	TRBD2	TRBJ2-3	TGTGCCAGCAGCGCGGGACTAGCGGGAGCAGATACGCAGTATTTT	CASSAGLAGADTQYF